These T cell receptor beta chains were read from a single sample in a study of blood T cell repertoires in COVID-19. Sequencing used immunoSEQ multiplex PCR; TCRdb keeps in-frame clones, though not all of them. The sample includes 170,000 or so clones, about 86% of them seen just once. Material: peripheral blood. Every receptor here comes from a man over 45 with active or convalescent COVID-19. Both conserved end residues are trimmed from each CDR3.

v_call	cdr3_length	j_call	cdr3_aa
TRBV19	16	TRBJ2-1	ASSMGLAGAAYNNEQF
TRBV14	12	TRBJ2-7	ASSQVRLAGEQY
TRBV28	15	TRBJ1-3	ASSPLGIPGSGNTIY
TRBV10-3	12	TRBJ2-3	AISAAGDADTQY
TRBV4-3	13	TRBJ1-1	ASSQAGAEVTEAF
TRBV27	12	TRBJ2-2	ASSPGQGIGELF
TRBV11-2	13	TRBJ1-2	ASSFVGQGNYGYT
TRBV7-2	13	TRBJ1-4	ASSLIRATNEKLF
TRBV5-8	16	TRBJ2-2	ASSPSRGSILGTGELF
TRBV3-1/TRBV3-2	11	TRBJ2-1	ASSQGGYNEQF
TRBV5-8	11	TRBJ1-5	ASSLQGNQPQH
TRBV4-3	15	TRBJ2-1	ASSRKLATNIYNEQF
TRBV7-2	13	TRBJ1-2	ASSLAGQGIGGYT
TRBV11-2	10	TRBJ2-2	ASRKVLGELF
TRBV5-4	13	TRBJ2-3	ASSLQGPSTVLEY
TRBV14	12	TRBJ2-1	ASSLTLSYNEQF
TRBV4-1	12	TRBJ1-1	ASSLTGDRKWAF
TRBV9	13	TRBJ1-5	ASSPTGASGQPQH
TRBV7-2	12	TRBJ1-2	ASSLDNRDFGYT
TRBV27	15	TRBJ2-7	ASSPGLAGAFSYEQY
TRBV3-1/TRBV3-2	16	TRBJ2-2	ASSPTSSGGARTGELF
TRBV14	15	TRBJ2-1	ASSQEVGGLANNEQF
TRBV5-1	12	TRBJ1-1	ASSMRAGGTEAF
TRBV19	13	TRBJ2-3	ASSIRDRVSDTQY
TRBV2	12	TRBJ2-1	ASTGQGLEDEQF
TRBV9	12	TRBJ2-2	ASSVTTGSGELF
TRBV6-2/TRBV6-3	13	TRBJ2-7	ASSSLTGGAYEQY
TRBV5-6	13	TRBJ1-2	ASTPRQGSVGGYT
TRBV5-1	12	TRBJ2-5	ASSHGQQQETQY
TRBV12-5	14	TRBJ1-6	ASGLPTGTTFSPLH
TRBV10-3	11	TRBJ1-5	AISTAANQPQH
TRBV24-1	11	TRBJ1-2	ATSDRRGWGYT
TRBV6-5	13	TRBJ2-1	ASSRGLAGGGEQF
TRBV7-9	13	TRBJ1-6	ASSLQGQGASPLH
TRBV4-3	12	TRBJ1-1	ASSRDIGPLGAF
TRBV6-5	11	TRBJ1-5	ASTSGGRAPQH
TRBV27	14	TRBJ1-1	ASSLQGAYRNTEAF
TRBV3-1/TRBV3-2	14	TRBJ2-5	ASSQDPTGGLKTQY
TRBV9	12	TRBJ1-3	ASSVGTYRNTIY
TRBV6-2/TRBV6-3	12	TRBJ2-7	ASSSFEGTYEQY
TRBV4-3	14	TRBJ2-1	ASSPQVGSAYNEQF
TRBV7-9	16	TRBJ2-3	ASSPGLAGGRSTDTQY
TRBV6-2/TRBV6-3	15	TRBJ2-3	ASSSGLAGGGTDTQY
TRBV15	11	TRBJ1-2	ATSRETGDGYT
TRBV19	13	TRBJ2-1	ASSSIAGTNNEQF
TRBV5-1	13	TRBJ1-5	ASSPDSVSNQPQH
TRBV4-2	16	TRBJ1-1	ASSQDWDRGLRNTEAF
TRBV21-1	14	TRBJ2-3	ASSKGRRESTDTQY
TRBV27	13	TRBJ2-7	ASSREPTGGNEQY
TRBV6-1	12	TRBJ2-2	ASSERQGLRELF
TRBV28	11	TRBJ2-1	ASSRDSGGEQF
TRBV21-1	15	TRBJ2-1	ASSHLDRAGRHNEQF
TRBV27	10	TRBJ2-1	ASSFGYNEQF
TRBV18	18	TRBJ1-2	ASSGALTGTGGIADYGYT